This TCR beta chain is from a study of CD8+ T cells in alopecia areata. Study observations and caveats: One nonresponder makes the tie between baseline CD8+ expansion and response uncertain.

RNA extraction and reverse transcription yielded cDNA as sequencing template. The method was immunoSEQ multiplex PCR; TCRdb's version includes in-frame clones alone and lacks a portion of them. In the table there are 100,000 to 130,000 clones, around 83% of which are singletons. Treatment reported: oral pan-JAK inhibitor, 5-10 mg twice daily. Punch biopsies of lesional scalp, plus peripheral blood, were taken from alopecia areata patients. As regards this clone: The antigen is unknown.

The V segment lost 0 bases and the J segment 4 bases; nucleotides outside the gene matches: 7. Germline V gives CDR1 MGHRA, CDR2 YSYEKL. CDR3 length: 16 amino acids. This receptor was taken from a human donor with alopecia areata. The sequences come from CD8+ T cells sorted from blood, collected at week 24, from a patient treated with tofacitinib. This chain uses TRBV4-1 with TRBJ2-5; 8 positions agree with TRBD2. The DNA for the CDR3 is TGCGCCAGCAGCCAAGATCAGGCGGGGGGCTTAGAGACCCAGTACTTC. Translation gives CASSQDQAGGLETQYF.